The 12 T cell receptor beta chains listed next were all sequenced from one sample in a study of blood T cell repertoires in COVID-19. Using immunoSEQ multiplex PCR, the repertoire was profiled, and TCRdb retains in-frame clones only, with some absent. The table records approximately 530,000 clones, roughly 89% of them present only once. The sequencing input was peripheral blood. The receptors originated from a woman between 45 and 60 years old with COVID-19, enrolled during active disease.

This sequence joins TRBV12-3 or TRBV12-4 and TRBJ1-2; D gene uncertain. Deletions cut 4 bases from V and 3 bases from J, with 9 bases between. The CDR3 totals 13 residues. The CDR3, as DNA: TGTGCCAGCAGTTCCCCGGAGGACTATGGCTACACCTTC. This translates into CASSSPEDYGYTF.

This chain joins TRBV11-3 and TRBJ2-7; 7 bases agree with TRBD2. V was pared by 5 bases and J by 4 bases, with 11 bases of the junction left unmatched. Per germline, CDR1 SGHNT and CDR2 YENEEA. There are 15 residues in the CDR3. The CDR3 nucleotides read TGTGCCAGCAGCCTAGGGGAGGGGCCAGCGTACGAGCAGTACTTC. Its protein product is CASSLGEGPAYEQYF.

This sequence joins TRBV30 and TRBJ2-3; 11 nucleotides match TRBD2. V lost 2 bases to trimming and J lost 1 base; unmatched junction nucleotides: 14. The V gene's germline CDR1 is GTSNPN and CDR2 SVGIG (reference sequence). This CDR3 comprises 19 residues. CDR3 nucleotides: TGTGCCTGGAGTTCTTTTCCCAGGTCTAGCGGGGGGCGCACAGATACGCAGTATTTT. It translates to CAWSSFPRSSGGRTDTQYF.

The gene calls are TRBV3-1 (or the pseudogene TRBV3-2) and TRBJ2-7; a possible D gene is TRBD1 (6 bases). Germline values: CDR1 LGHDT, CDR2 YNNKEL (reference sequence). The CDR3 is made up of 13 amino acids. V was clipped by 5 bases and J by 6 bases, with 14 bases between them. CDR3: CASSLRGKGEQYF. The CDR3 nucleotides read TGTGCCAGCAGCTTAAGGGGGAAAGGCGAGCAGTACTTC.

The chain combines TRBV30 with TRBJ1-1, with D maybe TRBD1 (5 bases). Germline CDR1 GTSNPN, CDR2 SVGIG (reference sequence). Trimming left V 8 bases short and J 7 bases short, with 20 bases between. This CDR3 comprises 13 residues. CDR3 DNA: TGTGCCGGACTGGATGGGGGGAAGAGTGAAGCTTTCTTT. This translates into CAGLDGGKSEAFF.

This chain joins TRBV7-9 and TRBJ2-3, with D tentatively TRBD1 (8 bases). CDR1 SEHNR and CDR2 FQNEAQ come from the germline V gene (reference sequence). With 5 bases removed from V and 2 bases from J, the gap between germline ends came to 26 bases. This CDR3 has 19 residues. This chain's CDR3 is CASSADRERGGLVTDTQYF. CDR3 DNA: TGTGCCAGCAGCGCGGACAGGGAGAGGGGAGGGCTAGTCACAGATACGCAGTATTTT.

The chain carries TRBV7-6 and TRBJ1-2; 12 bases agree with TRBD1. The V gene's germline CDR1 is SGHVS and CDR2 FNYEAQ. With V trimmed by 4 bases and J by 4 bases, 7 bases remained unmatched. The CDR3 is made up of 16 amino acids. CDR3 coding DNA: TGTGCCAGCAGCTACGGGACAGGGGGCTACCCCTATGGCTACACCTTC. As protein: CASSYGTGGYPYGYTF.

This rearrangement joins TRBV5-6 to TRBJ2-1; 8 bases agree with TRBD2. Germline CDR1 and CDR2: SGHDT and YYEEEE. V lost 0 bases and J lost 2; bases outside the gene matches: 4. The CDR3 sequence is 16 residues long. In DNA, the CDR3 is TGTGCCAGCAGCTTGGCGGGGGGGTCCGCCTACAATGAGCAGTTCTTC. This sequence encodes CASSLAGGSAYNEQFF.

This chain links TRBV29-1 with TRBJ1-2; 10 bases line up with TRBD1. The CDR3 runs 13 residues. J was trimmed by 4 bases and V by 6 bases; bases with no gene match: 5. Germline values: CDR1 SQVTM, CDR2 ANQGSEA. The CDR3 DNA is TGCAGCGTCCCGGGACAGGGGCTCTATGGCTACACCTTC. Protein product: CSVPGQGLYGYTF.

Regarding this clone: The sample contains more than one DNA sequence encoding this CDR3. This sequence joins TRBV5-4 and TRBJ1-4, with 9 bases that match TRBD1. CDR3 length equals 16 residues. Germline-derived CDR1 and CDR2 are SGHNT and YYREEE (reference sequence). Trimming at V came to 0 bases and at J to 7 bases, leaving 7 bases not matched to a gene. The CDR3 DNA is TGTGCCAGCAGCTTGGGACCGGGACAGGGTGGTGAAAAACTGTTTTTT. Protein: CASSLGPGQGGEKLFF. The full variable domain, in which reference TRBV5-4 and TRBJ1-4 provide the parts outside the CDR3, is ETGVTQSPTHLIKTRGQQVTLRCSSQSGHNTVSWYQQALGQGPQFIFQYYREEENGRGNFPPRFSGLQFPNYSSELNVNALELDDSALYLCASSLGPGQGGEKLFFGSGTQLSVL.

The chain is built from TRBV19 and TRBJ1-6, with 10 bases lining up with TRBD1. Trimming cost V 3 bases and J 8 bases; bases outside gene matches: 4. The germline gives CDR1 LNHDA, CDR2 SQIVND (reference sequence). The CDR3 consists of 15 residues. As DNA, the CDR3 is TGTGCCAGTAGTATGCGGACAGGGGGGGATTCACCCCTCCACTTT. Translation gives CASSMRTGGDSPLHF. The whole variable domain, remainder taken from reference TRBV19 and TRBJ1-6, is DGGITQSPKYLFRKEGQNVTLSCEQNLNHDAMYWYRQDPGQGLRLIYYSQIVNDFQKGDIAEGYSVSREKKESFPLTVTSAQKNPTAFYLCASSMRTGGDSPLHFGNGTRLTVT.

Here the CDR3 reads CASSASGGEETQYF. CDR3 DNA: TGTGCCAGCAGCGCTAGCGGGGGGGAAGAGACCCAGTACTTC. The rearrangement joins TRBV9 to TRBJ2-5; 12 nucleotides match TRBD2. V was clipped by 3 bases and J by 3 bases; unmatched bases: 0. There are 14 residues in the CDR3. Germline CDR1 and CDR2: SGDLS and YYNGEE.